These 2 T cell receptor beta chains came from one sample sequenced in a study of blood T cell repertoires in COVID-19. Only in-frame clones appear in the TCRdb table, and some are missing; sequencing was by immunoSEQ multiplex PCR. The sample includes fewer than 250,000 clones, approximately 86% of them seen just once. The sample was peripheral blood. These receptor sequences come from a man aged 60 to 69 with COVID-19, enrolled during active disease.

V and J are TRBV6-5 and TRBJ2-3; 10 bases align to TRBD1. CDR1 and CDR2 from the germline V gene are MNHEY and SVGAGI. The CDR3 has 14 amino acids. V lost 10 bases to trimming and J lost 4 bases; unmatched junction nucleotides: 8. In DNA, the CDR3 is TGTGCCACTGAGGGACAGGGGAACGCAGATACGCAGTATTTT. It translates to CATEGQGNADTQYF.

The CDR3 DNA follows: TGTGCCAGCAGTTACACACCGGGACAGTCCCTACTTAGTCCCTACAATGAGCAGTTCTTC. It yields the protein CASSYTPGQSLLSPYNEQFF. The chain employs TRBV6-2 or TRBV6-3 and TRBJ2-1; 7 positions agree with TRBD1. CDR3 size: 20 residues. Unmatched junction bases numbered 18, after V lost 2 bases and J lost 2 bases. From germline, CDR1 is MNHEY and CDR2 SVGEGT.